This TCR beta chain appears in the sequencing data of a study of blood T cells in healthy people across ages. Study information: Template-switching capture recovered about one barcoded beta molecule per two T cells.

A sample-barcoded 5' primer and a J-beta primer mix were used in a second PCR of about 7 to 12 cycles. From each sample, at least 3 million paired-end reads containing CDR3 were obtained. Each CDR3 protein gets one entry after TCRdb re-called the 5' RACE reads with MiXCR. This sample has some 1.7 million distinct CDR3 sequences, with roughly 30% found just once. Study-wide results and limits: Age showed a roughly linear inverse relationship with TCR beta diversity per million T cells.

In germline, CDR1 is DFQATT, CDR2 SNEGSKA (reference sequence). Trimming removed 6 bases from V and 10 bases from J; junction bases left unmatched: 11. The CDR3 covers 14 residues. This clonotype was counted between two and nine times. The antigen remains unidentified. With a much larger clone just one base away, this may be a read error. Sequenced material: blood. This clonotype was sampled from a young woman in good health. The chain uses TRBV20-1 and TRBJ2-1, with 11 bases fitting TRBD2. The CDR3 region is CSATSGSKSYEQFF. The CDR3 nucleotides read TGCAGTGCCACTAGCGGGAGTAAGTCCTACGAGCAGTTCTTC.